This T cell receptor (beta chain) was sequenced for a study of blood T cell repertoires in COVID-19. Study in general: T cells, B-cell-depleted T cells, or PBMCs supplied cDNA or gDNA.

Seattle researchers signed up patients amid active infection and tracked them longitudinally. Using immunoSEQ multiplex PCR, the repertoire was profiled, and TCRdb retains in-frame clones only, with some absent. The sample shows approximately 250,000 clones, 80% to 90% of them seen only once. The germline V and J ends were trimmed by 2 bases and 6 bases, with 10 bases remaining between them. Germline lookup yields CDR1 SGHTA and CDR2 FQGNSA. This CDR3 comprises 13 residues. The J gene is TRBJ1-1, the V gene TRBV7-2, with D maybe TRBD1 (5 bases). The sequence derives from a woman in her seventies with COVID-19, enrolled during active disease. The sequencing input was peripheral blood. This chain's CDR3 is CASSLQGFAEAFF. The CDR3 DNA reads TGTGCCAGCAGCTTACAGGGTTTCGCTGAAGCTTTCTTT.